This TCR beta chain stems from a study of blood T cell repertoires in COVID-19. Turning to the study itself: Some COVID-19 samples were acute and others convalescent; all came from the United States, Italy and Spain.

This CDR3 has 11 amino acids. Trimming left V 10 bases short and J 6 bases short, with 13 bases between. Germline CDR1 reads MNHEY; CDR2 reads SMNVEV (reference sequence). TCRdb keeps only in-frame clones here, not all; method: immunoSEQ multiplex PCR. The sample carries approximately 150,000 clones, roughly 90% recorded once. The sequenced sample was peripheral blood. The gene calls are TRBV27 and TRBJ2-7, with D perhaps matching TRBD1 (6 bases). This clonotype originated in a human donor in a cohort sampled during active COVID-19. The CDR3 region has the DNA TGTGCCATCCCGATCAGGGGCGAGCAGTACTTC. This gives the protein CAIPIRGEQYF.